These 16 T cell receptor beta chains came from one sample sequenced in a study of identical twins. TCRdb fed the 5' RACE reads into MiXCR, producing one record per CDR3 protein. Among over 250,000 distinct CDR3 sequences listed, 9.5% were seen once. This same sample was also part of a study on yellow fever vaccine responses in identical twins.

The sequenced material came from CD8+ T cells sorted from blood. These receptors were obtained from a woman aged 18 to 35 in good health.

V and J are TRBV7-8 and TRBJ1-6; a possible D gene is TRBD1 (5 bases). CDR3 size: 13 residues. CDR1 is SGHVS, CDR2 FQNEAQ, per germline. Between the trimmed V and J ends, which lost 8 bases and 5 bases, there was a span of 10 bases. The CDR3 is CASWGGNNSPLHF. In nucleotides, the CDR3 is TGTGCCAGCTGGGGCGGAAATAATTCACCCCTCCACTTT. Supplemented by reference TRBV7-8 and TRBJ1-6, the full variable domain reads GAGVSQSPRYKVAKRGQDVALRCDPISGHVSLFWYQQALGQGPEFLTYFQNEAQLDKSGLPSDRFFAERPEGSVSTLKIQRTQQEDSAVYLCASWGGNNSPLHFGNGTRLTVT.

Worth noting for this clonotype: An end of the junction does not agree with germline; a read error may underlie this. The chain employs TRBV3-1 and TRBJ2-3; D call uncertain. Germline lookup yields CDR1 LGHDT and CDR2 YNNKEL (reference sequence). CDR3 size: 17 residues. CDR3 loop: CACSQEIGEVFTDTQYF. The CDR3 DNA sequence: TGTGCCTGCAGCCAAGAGATAGGCGAGGTGTTCACAGATACGCAGTATTTT.

This clonotype was seen ten or more times. This chain connects TRBV29-1 to TRBJ2-3; D possibly matches TRBD1 or TRBD2 (6 bases each). CDR1 and CDR2 from the germline V gene are SQVTM and ANQGSEA. With 4 bases removed from V and 2 bases from J, the gap between germline ends came to 16 bases. The CDR3 has 15 amino acids. CDR3 sequence (DNA): TGCAGCGTTGTGGGGGGCGGCATTCCCACAGATACGCAGTATTTT. Protein product: CSVVGGGIPTDTQYF.

This clonotype was recorded many times. V gene TRBV3-1 combines with J gene TRBJ2-3; tentative D call: TRBD2 (5 bases). This CDR3 comprises 18 residues. Germline V lookup: CDR1 LGHDT, CDR2 YNNKEL (reference sequence). V was clipped by 5 bases and J by 3 bases, with 24 bases between them. Here the CDR3 reads CASSDTTAGQISTDTQYF. The DNA of the CDR3 is TGTGCCAGCAGCGACACCACGGCGGGCCAAATATCTACAGATACGCAGTATTTT.

This clonotype was seen at least ten times. This chain joins TRBV11-1 and TRBJ2-3; 10 bases agree with TRBD2. V lost 2 bases to trimming and J lost 4 bases; unmatched junction nucleotides: 15. The CDR3 has 19 amino acids. Per germline, CDR1 SGHAT and CDR2 FQDESV (reference sequence). The CDR3 reads CASSLSWQREGRRPDTQYF. The DNA of the CDR3 is TGTGCCAGCAGCTTATCTTGGCAGCGGGAGGGCCGGAGGCCAGATACGCAGTATTTT.

This clonotype showed up just a few times. The V gene is TRBV4-3, the J gene TRBJ2-6; 7 bases align to TRBD1. The V gene end was trimmed by 8 bases and the J gene end by 0 bases; junction bases not matched to a gene: 4. The CDR3 has 15 amino acids. Germline CDR1 and CDR2: LGHNA and YSLEER. The chain's CDR3 is CASGDSNSGANVLTF. The CDR3 DNA is TGCGCCAGCGGGGACAGTAACTCTGGGGCCAACGTCCTGACTTTC.

The chain couples TRBV29-1 to TRBJ2-3; 11 nucleotides match TRBD2. V was pared by 4 bases and J by 4 bases, with 4 bases of the junction left unmatched. Germline values: CDR1 SQVTM, CDR2 ANQGSEA. CDR3 length: 14 residues. CDR3 in DNA: TGCAGCGTTGTGGCTAGCGGGAGGTCAGATACGCAGTATTTT. Translation gives CSVVASGRSDTQYF.

Many counts were recorded for this clonotype. The gene calls are TRBV10-3 and TRBJ2-2, with D possibly matching TRBD2 (6 bases). The germline V gene has CDR1 ENHRY and CDR2 SYGVKD. Trimming stripped 2 bases from V and 1 base from J, with 17 bases between. The CDR3 spans 18 residues. This CDR3 reads CAISENGEGGENTGELFF. CDR3 sequence (DNA): TGTGCCATCAGTGAGAACGGGGAAGGCGGGGAGAACACCGGGGAGCTGTTTTTT.

This clonotype was seen more than once but under ten times. The chain employs TRBV4-3 and TRBJ2-5; tentative D call: TRBD1 (6 bases). The CDR3 is 18 residues long. Germline assignment: CDR1 LGHNA and CDR2 YSLEER. Trimming took 0 bases from V and 4 from J, leaving 21 bases between them. In DNA, the CDR3 is TGCGCCAGCAGCCAAGAATCCCCGGGACACCTTGGCGGAGAGACCCAGTACTTC. Its translation: CASSQESPGHLGGETQYF.

This clonotype was seen ten or more times. The chain has TRBV4-1 and TRBJ1-2; 7 positions match TRBD1. The V and J ends lost 0 bases and 4 bases, in that order; junction bases with no gene match: 5. Germline V lookup: CDR1 MGHRA, CDR2 YSYEKL. The CDR3 runs to 15 residues. CDR3 amino acids: CASSQEDDRVYGYTF. The CDR3 DNA sequence: TGCGCCAGCAGCCAAGAGGATGACAGGGTCTATGGCTACACCTTC.

The chain recombines TRBV6-5 with TRBJ2-1; no firm D call. In germline, CDR1 is MNHEY, CDR2 SVGAGI. Trimming took off 0 bases at V and 2 bases at J, with 14 bases between the two ends. The CDR3 loop spans 17 amino acids. CDR3 loop: CASSYSIEVGPYNEQFF. The CDR3 DNA reads TGTGCCAGCAGTTACTCGATTGAAGTAGGCCCCTACAATGAGCAGTTCTTC.

This chain uses TRBV12-3 or TRBV12-4 with TRBJ2-1; 10 nucleotides align to TRBD2. V was clipped by 6 bases and J by 4 bases; unmatched bases: 6. There are 15 residues in the CDR3. The CDR3 bases are TGTGCCAGCAGGTCCCTAGCGGGGGAATACAATGAGCAGTTCTTC. This sequence encodes CASRSLAGEYNEQFF.

This chain links TRBV11-2 with TRBJ2-7; 8 bases are a match to TRBD2. CDR3 length: 14 amino acids. The germline CDR1 and CDR2 sequences are SGHAT and FQNNGV. The junction had 5 bases not matched to a gene; V was cut back by 3 bases and J by 4 bases. CDR3 residues: CASSFGGDRYEQYF. The CDR3 region has the DNA TGTGCCAGCAGCTTCGGGGGGGATCGGTACGAGCAGTACTTC.

The chain has TRBV13 and TRBJ1-1; D is unclear. V shed 6 bases and J shed 2 bases, with 7 bases lying between them. This CDR3 region has 12 residues. Germline values: CDR1 PRHDT, CDR2 FYEKMQ (reference sequence). For the CDR3, the DNA is TGTGCCAGCAGGGACCAAAACACTGAAGCTTTCTTT. Translating it yields CASRDQNTEAFF.

This clonotype was seen more than once but under ten times. V is TRBV4-1 and J is TRBJ2-5; possible D gene TRBD2, 5 bases. Germline lookup yields CDR1 MGHRA and CDR2 YSYEKL. The CDR3 extends over 14 amino acids. Trimming removed 2 bases at V and 5 bases at J, with 12 bases between. The DNA for the CDR3 is TGCGCCAGCAGCCAAACCGAGGGTACGGAGACCCAGTACTTC. Its translation: CASSQTEGTETQYF.

This clonotype has only a few counts. The chain recombines TRBV2 with TRBJ1-1, with no clear D. The CDR3 totals 13 residues. Deletions cut 8 bases from V and 3 bases from J, with 13 bases between. Germline V gene sequence: CDR1 SNHLY, CDR2 FYNNEI. The CDR3 coding sequence is TGTGCCAGCGCTGGTTCCGGTTACACTGAAGCTTTCTTT. Translated, it gives CASAGSGYTEAFF.